This TCR beta chain stems from a study of immune cell composition in non-small cell lung cancer. Points on this clone: Its antigen is not identified.

Sequencing used immunoSEQ multiplex PCR; TCRdb keeps in-frame clones, though not all of them. The data show 7,500 to 9,000 clones, around three quarters seen once. Study-wide results and limits: Adenocarcinomas with higher top tumour-associated clone frequency had more reactive TILs. Roughly 80% of squamous and around a third of adenocarcinoma cases had tumour-associated clones >0.5%.

The normal lung sample lay at least 3 cm, and maximally far, from the tumour. Template was genomic DNA from frozen, unsorted single-cell suspensions. Sample: non-adjacent lung tissue. The sequence derives from a human donor with non-small cell lung cancer.

This CDR3 reads CASSLGSRSTDTQYF. The CDR3 DNA reads as TGTGCCAGCAGCTTAGGGAGCCGTAGCACAGATACGCAGTATTTT. This chain links TRBV11-3 with TRBJ2-3; unclear D gene. From germline, CDR1 is SGHNT and CDR2 YENEEA. V lost 1 base and J lost 0, with 8 bases in between. This CDR3 is built from 15 residues. Full variable domain (missing parts from reference TRBV11-3 and TRBJ2-3): EAGVVQSPRYKIIEKKQPVAFWCNPISGHNTLYWYLQNLGQGPELLIRYENEEAVDDSQLPKDRFSAERLKGVDSTLKIQPAELGDSAVYLCASSLGSRSTDTQYFGPGTRLTVL.